This T cell receptor (beta chain) came from a study of T-cell memory formation after mild COVID-19. Study observations and caveats: For second-wave clones that peaked at day 37, SARS-CoV-2 specificity went unverified. In pre-infection memory, a portion of responding clones appeared, which suggested that cross-reactive memory joined.

V lost 0 bases to trimming and J lost 7 bases; unmatched junction nucleotides: 8. Germline-derived CDR1 and CDR2 are LNHNV and YYDKDF (reference sequence). CDR3 length: 16 residues. This clonotype was counted a few times. The antigen is undetermined. TCRdb passed the 5' RACE reads through MiXCR, listing each CDR3 protein once. Of fewer than 350,000 distinct CDR3 sequences in the sample, 7% to 10% are singletons; the top ten hold around a fifth. The receptor comes from a man between 18 and 35 years old who had mild COVID-19 (a few samples of this study predate the infection). Cell type and time point are not known. The chain is built from TRBV15 and TRBJ2-1; 8 positions agree with TRBD1. The sample taken for sequencing was PBMCs or a T cell subset sorted from them (not recorded which). Written as DNA, the CDR3 is TGTGCCACCAGCAGAGATCAGGGGGCAACGGAGAATGAGCAGTTCTTC. Its translation: CATSRDQGATENEQFF.